The rows below give T cell receptor beta chains drawn from one sample of a study of siplizumab effects on memory and regulatory T cells. TCRdb's table, derived via immunoSEQ multiplex PCR, lists solely in-frame clones and lacks some. The sample includes more than 85,000 clones, just under 90% seen only once; the top ten take approximately 15%. The source material was CD4+ T cells sorted from blood. These receptors were taken from a human donor in good health. CDR3s include the opening cysteine and the closing phenylalanine or tryptophan. A D gene is named only where the DNA matches it firmly. The size field is filled for only some rows; it gives once, few, many or a size class.

CDR3aa	CDR3nt	j_gene	d_gene	v_gene	abundance
CASSVGLDSNYGYTF	TGTGCCAGCAGCGTAGGTCTCGACTCTAACTATGGCTACACCTTC	TRBJ1-2	.	TRBV9	.
CASSLFLAGGLGNNEQFF	TGCGCCAGCAGCTTGTTCCTAGCGGGAGGGTTGGGAAACAATGAGCAGTTCTTC	TRBJ2-1	TRBD2	TRBV5-1	.
CASSVSASNQPQHF	TGTGCCAGCAGTGTGTCAGCCAGCAATCAGCCCCAGCATTTT	TRBJ1-5	.	TRBV2	.
CASSSRVVGYNEQFF	TGTGCCAGCAGCTCCCGAGTAGTGGGTTACAATGAGCAGTTCTTC	TRBJ2-1	.	TRBV6-6	.
CASGFLGKSYEQYF	TGTGCTAGTGGTTTTTTAGGGAAATCCTACGAGCAGTACTTC	TRBJ2-7	.	TRBV12-5	.
CASSATGTPGGNEQFF	TGTGCCAGCAGCGCGACCGGGACACCTGGGGGGAATGAGCAGTTCTTC	TRBJ2-1	.	TRBV7-3	.
CASSFGGAYQPQHF	TGTGCCAGCAGCTTTGGGGGCGCTTATCAGCCCCAGCATTTT	TRBJ1-5	.	TRBV7-2	.
CASNVDRGNTEAFF	TGTGCCAGCAACGTAGACAGGGGGAACACTGAAGCTTTCTTT	TRBJ1-1	TRBD1	TRBV6-1	.
CASSLGDSGANVLTF	TGCGCCAGCAGCCTCGGGGACTCTGGGGCCAACGTCCTGACTTTC	TRBJ2-6	.	TRBV4-3	.
CASSLEILSNQPQHF	TGTGCCAGCAGCTTAGAAATCCTTAGCAATCAGCCCCAGCATTTT	TRBJ1-5	.	TRBV7-2	.
CASSHVGTSGTDTQYF	TGTGCCAGCAGCCATGTCGGGACTAGCGGGACAGATACGCAGTATTTT	TRBJ2-3	TRBD2	TRBV7-2	.
CASSGTSGSGEQFF	TGTGCTAGCAGCGGGACTAGCGGGAGCGGTGAGCAGTTCTTC	TRBJ2-1	TRBD2	TRBV7-7	.
CASSPRAPQTGANVLTF	TGTGCCAGCTCACCCCGGGCCCCTCAAACTGGGGCCAACGTCCTGACTTTC	TRBJ2-6	.	TRBV18	.
CASSLVRSYGYTF	TGTGCCAGCAGCTTGGTCAGATCCTATGGCTACACCTTC	TRBJ1-2	.	TRBV5-4	.
CASSRGTHKLNTGELFF	TGTGCCAGCAGCCGCGGGACACATAAACTGAACACCGGGGAGCTGTTTTTT	TRBJ2-2	.	TRBV21-1	.
CASSSDYTTDTQYF	TGTGCCAGCAGCTCCGACTATACCACAGATACGCAGTATTTT	TRBJ2-3	.	TRBV7-2	.
CASSSRDRQGGYTF	TGTGCCAGTAGTTCCCGCGACAGGCAAGGGGGCTACACCTTC	TRBJ1-2	.	TRBV19	.
CASSLRQGANYGYTF	TGTGCCAGCAGTTTAAGACAGGGAGCTAACTATGGCTACACCTTC	TRBJ1-2	TRBD1	TRBV27	.
CAIRGTSQTEAFF	TGTGCCATCAGAGGGACATCCCAAACTGAAGCTTTCTTT	TRBJ1-1	.	TRBV10-3	.
CASGLVITGTTNNEQFF	TGTGCTAGTGGTTTGGTAATAACCGGGACTACGAACAATGAGCAGTTCTTC	TRBJ2-1	TRBD2	TRBV12-5	.
CASSWGQGTDEQYF	TGTGCCAGCAGCTGGGGACAGGGGACGGACGAGCAGTACTTC	TRBJ2-7	TRBD1	TRBV7-3	.
CASRSGGQGKAFF	TGTGCCAGCAGATCGGGGGGGCAGGGGAAAGCTTTCTTT	TRBJ1-1	.	TRBV28	.
CASRTSGTSTDTQYF	TGTGCCAGTAGGACTAGCGGGACTAGCACAGATACGCAGTATTTT	TRBJ2-3	TRBD2	TRBV19	.
CASSQEMGGTGRPYGYTF	TGCGCCAGCAGCCAAGAAATGGGGGGGACAGGACGACCCTATGGCTACACCTTC	TRBJ1-2	TRBD1	TRBV4-3	.
CASSVAGGYGYTF	TGTGCCAGCAGCGTAGCAGGAGGCTATGGCTACACCTTC	TRBJ1-2	.	TRBV9	.
CASSFDRGRGYEQYF	TGTGCCAGCAGCTTCGATAGGGGGCGAGGGTACGAGCAGTACTTC	TRBJ2-7	TRBD1	TRBV11-2	.
CASSVEPFSYEQYF	TGTGCCAGCAGCGTAGAACCTTTCTCCTACGAGCAGTACTTC	TRBJ2-7	.	TRBV9	.
CASSEAGSLAYEQYF	TGCGCCAGCAGTGAGGCGGGAAGCTTGGCGTACGAGCAGTACTTC	TRBJ2-7	.	TRBV10-2	.
CASSLQTSGSYNEQFF	TGTGCCAGCAGCTTACAGACTAGCGGTTCCTACAATGAGCAGTTCTTC	TRBJ2-1	TRBD2	TRBV7-9	once
CAISERDRVDYGYTF	TGTGCCATCAGTGAAAGGGACAGGGTGGACTATGGCTACACCTTC	TRBJ1-2	TRBD1	TRBV10-3	.
CASSPVDRGEEPQHF	TGTGCCAGTAGTCCTGTGGACAGGGGGGAGGAACCCCAGCATTTT	TRBJ1-5	TRBD1	TRBV19	.
CASSEYRQSQETQYF	TGTGCCAGCAGTGAATATCGACAGTCTCAAGAGACCCAGTACTTC	TRBJ2-5	.	TRBV25-1	few
CASSLGQGGIGNTIYF	TGTGCCAGCAGCCTGGGACAGGGGGGCATTGGAAACACCATATATTTT	TRBJ1-3	TRBD1	TRBV7-9	.
CASSVEVAGEQYF	TGTGCCAGCAGCGTAGAGGTAGCCGGCGAGCAGTACTTC	TRBJ2-7	.	TRBV9	once
CASSLQGVTNEKLFF	TGTGCCAGTAGTTTACAGGGGGTGACTAATGAAAAACTGTTTTTT	TRBJ1-4	TRBD1	TRBV19	once
CASAGYREQYF	TGTGCCAGCGCGGGATACCGCGAGCAGTACTTC	TRBJ2-7	.	TRBV2	.
CASSDGNQPQHF	TGTGCCAGCAGTGACGGGAATCAGCCCCAGCATTTT	TRBJ1-5	.	TRBV25-1	few
CASSPPSGGSYNEQFF	TGTGCCAGCAGCCCGCCCTCAGGGGGTTCATACAATGAGCAGTTCTTC	TRBJ2-1	TRBD1	TRBV4-2	.
CASSSPNRGSGTGELFF	TGTGCCAGTAGTTCCCCTAACAGGGGGTCCGGCACCGGGGAGCTGTTTTTT	TRBJ2-2	TRBD1	TRBV19	.
CATREGPSTDTQYF	TGTGCCACCAGAGAGGGACCTAGCACAGATACGCAGTATTTT	TRBJ2-3	.	TRBV6-4	.
CASSRQALSGNTIYF	TGTGCCAGCAGCCGACAGGCTCTATCCGGAAACACCATATATTTT	TRBJ1-3	.	TRBV14	.
CASSQVISNIRWGSGYTF	TGTGCCAGCAGCCAAGTTATCTCTAACATCAGGTGGGGCTCTGGCTACACCTTC	TRBJ1-2	.	TRBV14	.
CSVSLDMNTEAFF	TGCAGCGTCTCCCTAGACATGAACACTGAAGCTTTCTTT	TRBJ1-1	.	TRBV29-1	.
CASSFTPGLALSTGELFF	TGCGCCAGCAGCTTTACACCGGGACTAGCGCTGAGCACCGGGGAGCTGTTTTTT	TRBJ2-2	TRBD2	TRBV5-1	.
CASSVRQGYGYTF	TGTGCCAGCAGCGTCCGACAGGGGTATGGCTACACCTTC	TRBJ1-2	TRBD1	TRBV9	.
CASSTRTSGRIAETQYF	TGTGCCAGTAGTACTCGGACTAGCGGGAGGATCGCGGAGACCCAGTACTTC	TRBJ2-5	TRBD2	TRBV19	.
CASSSGTLNQPQHF	TGTGCCAGCAGTTCCGGGACACTTAATCAGCCCCAGCATTTT	TRBJ1-5	.	TRBV28	few
CASSLDGSKVEQYF	TGTGCCAGCAGCTTAGACGGGAGTAAAGTTGAGCAGTACTTC	TRBJ2-7	.	TRBV7-9	.
CASSELGRGGTEAFF	TGTGCCAGCAGTGAATTGGGTCGGGGGGGTACTGAAGCTTTCTTT	TRBJ1-1	.	TRBV25-1	.
CASSPDGRSNQPQHF	TGTGCCAGCAGCCCCGACGGACGTAGCAATCAGCCCCAGCATTTT	TRBJ1-5	.	TRBV7-9	.
CASSPSAVNTGELFF	TGTGCCAGCAGCCCTTCAGCTGTGAACACCGGGGAGCTGTTTTTT	TRBJ2-2	.	TRBV7-3	.
CASSGDSRTRGTQYF	TGTGCCAGCAGTGGGGACAGCCGCACCCGAGGTACGCAGTATTTT	TRBJ2-3	TRBD1	TRBV6-1	.
CSVETGKSEQYF	TGCAGCGTTGAAACAGGGAAGTCCGAGCAGTACTTC	TRBJ2-7	.	TRBV29-1	.
CASSFGGVQPQHF	TGTGCCAGCAGCTTTGGCGGGGTTCAGCCCCAGCATTTT	TRBJ1-5	.	TRBV7-6	.
CASSQDTGAIYEQYF	TGCGCCAGCAGCCAAGATACCGGGGCCATCTACGAGCAGTACTTC	TRBJ2-7	.	TRBV4-1	once